The present entry profiles one T cell receptor beta chain with its context. Its antigen is undetermined. Sort purity for all populations was recorded as exceeding 98%. The data are from a study of beta chain features in type 1 diabetes. Study results and caveats: In all four CD4+ subsets, TCRB CDR3 length was significantly, moderately reduced in type 1 diabetes. Type 1 diabetes patients showed fewer insertions and more deletions at VDJ junctions. The similarity of naive, central memory and Treg TCRB repertoires appeared greater among patients than among healthy donors.

Isolated RNA was reverse transcribed in full, so expressed TCRB transcripts were sequenced. Repertoires were generated with immunoSEQ multiplex PCR, while TCRdb's copy carries only in-frame clones and drops some. The repertoire has 150,000 to 200,000 clones, 50% to 70% of them found once; the top ten carry about 0.091%. The TCR sequence derives from a man aged 25-45 years with type 1 diabetes. Input material: naive CD4+ T cells from blood.

CDR3 loop: CASSLPRTGRRGTDTQYF. For the CDR3, the DNA is TGTGCCAGCAGCTTACCGAGGACAGGGAGACGAGGCACAGATACGCAGTATTTT. The genes are TRBV7-2 and TRBJ2-3; TRBD1 aligns across 8 bases. V was clipped by 2 bases and J by 1 base; unmatched bases: 11. Germline V CDR1 and CDR2: SGHTA, FQGNSA. The CDR3 runs 18 residues. Complete variable domain (other parts from reference TRBV7-2 and TRBJ2-3): GAGVSQSPSNKVTEKGKDVELRCDPISGHTALYWYRQSLGQGLEFLIYFQGNSAPDKSGLPSDRFSAERTGGSVSTLTIQRTQQEDSAVYLCASSLPRTGRRGTDTQYFGPGTRLTVL.